Following are 15 T cell receptor beta chains from one sample sequenced in a study of T cell repertoires in cytomegalovirus infection. TCRdb reprocessed the reads via MiXCR and lists one record per CDR3 protein. The sample carries around 300,000 distinct CDR3 sequences, more than 8% recorded once. The sample consisted of PBMCs. Source of these receptors: a human donor in good health (CMV status not recorded). Some clones in this sample may be carry-over from other donors' samples.

This clonotype appeared many times. The J gene is TRBJ2-2, the V gene TRBV7-2; no definite D call. This CDR3 contains 13 residues. CDR1 SGHTA and CDR2 FQGNSA come from the germline V gene. Trimming left V 6 bases short and J 4 bases short, with 9 bases between. CDR3 DNA sequence: TGTGCCAGCAGGCCCGCGGTCACCGGGGAGCTGTTTTTT. Its translation is CASRPAVTGELFF.

This clonotype was detected ten times or more. The V call is TRBV4-1, the J call TRBJ1-1, with D maybe TRBD1 (5 bases). The CDR3 runs to 15 residues. The germline gives CDR1 MGHRA, CDR2 YSYEKL. The germline V and J ends were trimmed by 6 bases and 1 base, with 15 bases remaining between them. CDR3 residues: CASRTSVGANTEAFF. The CDR3, as DNA: TGCGCCAGCAGGACGAGTGTCGGGGCGAACACTGAAGCTTTCTTT.

This clonotype has ten or more counts. This chain connects TRBV28 to TRBJ1-3; TRBD1 aligns across 9 bases. This CDR3 has 13 amino acids. In germline, CDR1 is MDHEN, CDR2 SYDVKM. Trimming at V came to 10 bases and at J to 4 bases, leaving 5 bases not matched to a gene. The CDR3: CAITGGAGNTIYF. CDR3 coding DNA: TGTGCCATCACAGGGGGCGCCGGAAACACCATATATTTT.

At least ten counts were recorded for this clonotype. The chain links TRBV3-1 to TRBJ2-2; D gene ambiguous. The CDR3 runs 16 residues. The germline gives CDR1 LGHDT, CDR2 YNNKEL (reference sequence). V was pared by 1 base and J by 1 base, with 10 bases between. The CDR3, as DNA: TGTGCCAGCAGCCAAGGTTTCGCAGGGAACACCGGGGAGCTGTTTTTT. Amino acid sequence: CASSQGFAGNTGELFF.

This CDR3 reads CATSSQMAVNYGYTF. The CDR3 DNA reads as TGTGCCACCAGCAGCCAGATGGCCGTTAACTATGGCTACACCTTC. The chain is built from TRBV15 and TRBJ1-2; D unclear. The CDR3 extends over 15 amino acids. The germline V gene has CDR1 LNHNV and CDR2 YYDKDF (reference sequence). V dropped 3 bases and J dropped 1 base, with 12 bases sitting between them.

This clonotype was counted a few times. This chain joins TRBV11-3 and TRBJ2-7; D ambiguous. V gave up 5 bases and J gave up 2 bases, with 10 bases separating them. CDR1 SGHNT and CDR2 YENEEA come from the germline V gene. This CDR3 has 13 residues. The CDR3 spells CASSAGCTYEQYF. The CDR3 DNA reads as TGTGCCAGCAGCGCCGGGTGCACCTACGAGCAGTACTTC.

This clonotype came up many times. The rearrangement links TRBV7-2 to TRBJ1-3, with D unclear. Trimming cost V 8 bases and J 4 bases, with 12 bases left between them. CDR1 is SGHTA, CDR2 FQGNSA, per germline. This CDR3 region has 13 residues. The CDR3 region has the DNA TGTGCCAGCCGGCTGCCGCCGGGAAACACCATATATTTT. This encodes CASRLPPGNTIYF.

This clonotype was seen just once. The rearrangement joins TRBV20-1 to TRBJ2-1, with 8 nucleotides matching TRBD2. Losses at the gene ends were 1 base for V and 5 bases for J; bases not matched to a gene: 4. Germline V gene sequence: CDR1 DFQATT, CDR2 SNEGSKA (reference sequence). This CDR3 is built from 14 residues. The CDR3 DNA follows: TGCAGTGCTAGAGGAGCGGGAGTCCACAATGAGCAGTTCTTC. It yields the protein CSARGAGVHNEQFF.

This clonotype was observed at least ten times. The rearrangement joins TRBV7-8 to TRBJ2-4; 12 bases align to TRBD2. CDR1 SGHVS and CDR2 FQNEAQ come from the germline V gene. Losses at the gene ends were 5 bases for V and 0 bases for J; bases not matched to a gene: 5. The CDR3 runs 17 residues. The CDR3 is CASSRGLAGLAKNIQYF. The CDR3 region has the DNA TGTGCCAGCAGCCGAGGACTAGCGGGGCTAGCCAAAAACATTCAGTACTTC.

In its sample, this clonotype was seen many times. The V and J genes are TRBV7-6 and TRBJ1-1; the D gene is possibly TRBD1 (5 bases). The CDR3 is 12 residues long. Trimming pared 6 bases from V and 6 bases from J, leaving 11 bases between. The germline gives CDR1 SGHVS, CDR2 FNYEAQ. For the CDR3, the DNA is TGTGCCAGCAGGGGGCCTGGGGCTGAAGCTTTCTTT. Its translation is CASRGPGAEAFF.

Remarks on this clonotype: Being one base from a much bigger clone, this may be a read error. V usage is TRBV12-3 or TRBV12-4 and J usage is TRBJ2-5; possible D gene TRBD1, 6 bases. The CDR3 consists of 16 residues. The CDR3 DNA sequence: TGTGCCAGCAGCTTAGGGGGAGCAGGGTGCCAGGAGACCCAGTACTTC. Translating it yields CASSLGGAGCQETQYF.

This clonotype was counted between two and nine times. V and J are TRBV25-1 and TRBJ2-7; weak D call: TRBD1 (5 bases). V shed 3 bases and J shed 3 bases, with 15 bases lying between them. The CDR3 sequence is 15 residues long. From germline, CDR1 is MGHDK and CDR2 SYGVNS. For the CDR3, the DNA is TGTGCCAGCAGTGATGGGTCCAGGGTCGGCTACGAGCAGTACTTC. Its protein product is CASSDGSRVGYEQYF.

The CDR3 loop is CASSLRGVAGANVLTF. The DNA of the CDR3 is TGTGCCAGCAGTTTACGTGGGGTGGCTGGGGCCAACGTCCTGACTTTC. The chain employs TRBV12-3 or TRBV12-4 and TRBJ2-6; unclear D gene. Between the trimmed V and J ends, which lost 2 bases and 2 bases, there was a span of 10 bases. This CDR3 is 16 amino acids long.

As DNA, the CDR3 is TGCGCCAGCAGCTTGCCGGGAGCCGGTGGGAATGAGCAGTTCTTC. It codes for CASSLPGAGGNEQFF. V is TRBV5-1 and J is TRBJ2-1; a possible D gene is TRBD2 (6 bases). Trimming took off 1 base at V and 7 bases at J, with 15 bases between the two ends. Germline CDR1 reads SGHRS; CDR2 reads YFSETQ. This CDR3 contains 15 residues.

This clonotype was seen repeatedly, ten times or more. The chain has TRBV5-5 and TRBJ2-3; no firm D call. This CDR3 contains 16 residues. Between the trimmed V and J ends, which lost 5 bases and 1 base, there was a span of 17 bases. The germline gives CDR1 SGHKS, CDR2 YYEKEE (reference sequence). The DNA of the CDR3 is TGTGCCAGCAGGGCCCACTCAGCGAGGCGCACAGATACGCAGTATTTT. The encoded protein is CASRAHSARRTDTQYF.